This T cell receptor beta chain appears in the sequencing data of a study of T-cell reconstitution after alpha-beta-depleted transplantation in children. The CDR3 has 12 amino acids. The V gene lost 1 base and the J gene lost 5 bases, with 8 bases spanning the gap. The germline CDR1 and CDR2 sequences are DFQATT and SNEGSKA (reference sequence). Unique molecular identifiers were incorporated into the prepared TCRbeta library. TCRdb reprocessed the PCR reads with MiXCR, giving one entry per CDR3 protein. The sample has roughly 500,000 distinct CDR3 sequences, 32% seen once; the top ten hold roughly 2.5%.

The input for sequencing was PBMCs from the stem cell graft donor, taken from the stem cell graft. This rearrangement joins TRBV20-1 to TRBJ1-1; no reliable D call. The receptor's source is a human donor who donated a stem cell graft to a child with aplastic anemia. CDR3 amino acids: CSARGSGTEAFF. CDR3 DNA: TGCAGTGCTAGAGGGAGTGGGACTGAAGCTTTCTTT.